This record covers a single TCR beta chain. After removal of 7 bases from V and 6 bases from J, the junction contained 15 bases not matched to a gene. Per the germline V gene, CDR1 is MDHEN and CDR2 is SYDVKM. The CDR3 covers 16 residues. The entry originates in a study of shared clonotypes between healthy human individuals. Generated by immunoSEQ multiplex PCR, the TCRdb table keeps only in-frame clones and is missing some. Of some 650,000 clones listed, less than 98% were seen once; the top ten hold 0.057%. Participating donors were healthy, HIV-negative adults free of recent acute infections or vaccinations.

This receptor was taken from a woman aged 25 to 39 in good health. Material: naive CD4+ T cells sorted from blood. Stated subset: CD45RA+ positively selected. The V call is TRBV28, the J call TRBJ2-1, with 7 bases identical to TRBD2. The CDR3 region is CASTSTGGGPANEQFF. The CDR3 DNA reads as TGTGCCAGCACCTCGACTGGGGGAGGGCCCGCCAATGAGCAGTTCTTC.